The 13 T cell receptor beta chains reported below all come from one sample, sequenced in a study of T cell repertoires in cytomegalovirus infection. TCRdb re-derived calls from the reads in MiXCR, one entry per CDR3 protein. The sample gives around 750,000 distinct CDR3 sequences, approximately 32% of which show up once; around 12% is in the top ten. For these TCRs, the target antigens are not known. Sequencing was performed on cultured CD8+ T cells from PBMCs, taken from culture after CMV antigen stimulation. All receptors come from a human donor in good health (CMV status not recorded). Some clones in this sample may be carry-over from other donors' samples.

In this sample, this clonotype turned up once. A read error is possible here, since a much larger clone lies one base away. This chain connects TRBV7-6 to TRBJ1-1, with D possibly TRBD1 on 5 matching bases. The ends were cut back, 4 bases at V and 10 bases at J, with 25 bases in the middle. This CDR3 has 16 residues. Germline V gene lookup returns CDR1 SGHVS and CDR2 FNYEAQ. In DNA, the CDR3 is TGTGCCAGCAGCTCCACGGGGGGGACGGATTCGATAGGAGCTTTCTTT. This encodes CASSSTGGTDSIGAFF.

This clonotype was seen more than once but under ten times. This chain links TRBV23-1 with TRBJ2-7, with TRBD1 as a possible D gene (5 bases). TRBV23-1 is identified as an open reading frame with a role that is uncertain. Trimming took off 6 bases at V and 0 bases at J, with 15 bases between the two ends. The CDR3 length is 15 residues. CDR3 bases: TGCGCCAGCAGCAGGGAATTGAGAGTCTCCTACGAGCAGTACGTC. Residues: CASSRELRVSYEQYV.

The V call is TRBV27, the J call TRBJ1-5, with D maybe TRBD1 (5 bases). V lost 1 base, J lost 3 bases, and 10 bases lay in between. The CDR3 contains 15 residues. CDR1 MNHEY and CDR2 SMNVEV come from the germline V gene (reference sequence). CDR3 nucleotide sequence: TGTGCCAGCAGTTTATTCAGGGCGGCCAATCAGCCCCAGCATTTT. Protein: CASSLFRAANQPQHF.

This clonotype was seen a few times. CDR3 sequence reads: CASSEGPSKVGHEQYV. Here the CDR3 DNA reads TGTGCCAGCAGTGAAGGCCCCAGCAAGGTAGGACACGAGCAGTACGTC. The genes are TRBV6-1 and TRBJ2-7; D call uncertain. The germline V gene has CDR1 MNHNS and CDR2 SASEGT. The V end was cut by 1 base, the J end by 5 bases, with 18 bases between. The length of the CDR3 is 16 residues.

This clonotype was recorded at least ten times. The V gene is TRBV7-6, the J gene TRBJ2-7; no clear D gene. CDR1 is SGHVS and CDR2 is FNYEAQ in the germline V gene. The CDR3 covers 16 residues. V was cut by 1 base and J by 2 bases, with 15 bases left in between. DNA for the CDR3: TGTGCCAGCAGCTTAGGAGCAAGGGAAGGGACCTACGAGCAGTACTTC. It yields the protein CASSLGAREGTYEQYF.

This clonotype appeared many times. This rearrangement joins TRBV27 to TRBJ2-1; the D gene is possibly TRBD2 (6 bases). Trimming cost V 6 bases and J 7 bases, with 16 bases left between them. CDR1 is MNHEY and CDR2 is SMNVEV in the germline V gene (reference sequence). CDR3 length equals 14 residues. The CDR3 sequence: CASSQGGSYNEQFF. The CDR3 region has the DNA TGTGCCAGCAGCCAAGGAGGGAGCTATAATGAGCAGTTCTTC.

This clonotype was seen a handful of times. The chain joins TRBV6-6 to TRBJ1-1; 9 bases map to TRBD1. In germline, CDR1 is MNHNY, CDR2 SVGAGI (reference sequence). There are 15 residues in the CDR3. V was clipped by 2 bases and J by 5 bases; unmatched bases: 6. CDR3 nucleotide sequence: TGTGCCAGCAGTTACGAGGGACAGGGTTCGACTGAAGCTTTCTTT. Translation: CASSYEGQGSTEAFF.

The rearrangement links TRBV2 to TRBJ2-7; 9 bases line up with TRBD2. CDR3 length: 14 amino acids. With 4 bases clipped from V and 2 bases from J, the junction kept 3 bases outside the gene matches. CDR1 and CDR2 from the germline V gene are SNHLY and FYNNEI. CDR3 loop: CASSVASGAYEQYF. CDR3 DNA sequence: TGTGCCAGCAGTGTGGCTAGCGGGGCCTACGAGCAGTACTTC.

This clonotype has at least ten counts. V gene TRBV12-3 or TRBV12-4 combines with J gene TRBJ1-1; D possibly corresponds to TRBD1 (5 bases). This CDR3 has 16 residues. Trimming cost V 6 bases and J 0 bases, with 17 bases left between them. The CDR3 bases are TGTGCCAGCAGCCCAGGTACTAGGACATTGAACACTGAAGCTTTCTTT. Residues: CASSPGTRTLNTEAFF.

The V gene is TRBV12-3 or TRBV12-4, the J gene TRBJ2-2; 8 bases are a match to TRBD1. This CDR3 spans 14 amino acids. Trimming cost V 6 bases and J 6 bases; bases outside gene matches: 6. The CDR3 bases are TGTGCCAGCAGCATGACAGGGGTTGCCGGGGAGCTGTTTTTT. It is translated as CASSMTGVAGELFF.

On this clonotype: Given the absence of the conserved phenylalanine or tryptophan at the CDR3 end, a read error is likely. The rearrangement joins TRBV7-9 to TRBJ2-7, with D possibly called TRBD1 or TRBD2 (5 bases each). Germline CDR1 and CDR2: SEHNR and FQNEAQ (reference sequence). This CDR3 contains 17 residues. The V gene lost 0 bases and the J gene lost 4 bases, with 19 bases spanning the gap. The CDR3 DNA reads as TGTGCCAGCAGCTTAGCTGGGGGAAACGTCGGTCTGTACGAGCAGTACATC. Its protein is CASSLAGGNVGLYEQYI.

This rearrangement joins TRBV7-8 to TRBJ2-7; 8 bases fit TRBD1. The CDR3 loop spans 15 amino acids. Per germline, CDR1 SGHVS and CDR2 FQNEAQ. The V segment lost 4 bases and the J segment 4 bases; nucleotides outside the gene matches: 9. The CDR3 coding sequence is TGTGCCAGCAGCTCCCCGACAGGGGCAGTGTACGAGCAGTACTTC. Protein: CASSSPTGAVYEQYF. Drawing the rest from reference TRBV7-8 and TRBJ2-7, the complete variable domain is GAGVSQSPRYKVAKRGQDVALRCDPISGHVSLFWYQQALGQGPEFLTYFQNEAQLDKSGLPSDRFFAERPEGSVSTLKIQRTQQEDSAVYLCASSSPTGAVYEQYFGPGTRLTVT.

This clonotype has a handful of counts. The J gene is TRBJ1-2, the V gene TRBV12-3 or TRBV12-4, with D tentatively TRBD1 (6 bases). CDR3 length: 17 amino acids. V gave up 1 base and J gave up 7 bases, with 22 bases separating them. CDR3 nucleotides: TGTGCCAGCAGTTTAGATAGGGGGGTCTTGGAGGGGTCTGGCTACACCTTC. The encoded protein is CASSLDRGVLEGSGYTF.